Listed below are T cell receptor beta chains from one sample, sequenced in a study of post-analysis software for immune sequencing data. TCRdb redid the calling of the PCR reads with MiXCR, one entry per CDR3 protein. The sample includes more than 350,000 distinct CDR3 sequences, 39% seen only once; the top ten take around 8%. Material: blood. Every receptor here comes from a girl aged 2-10 years with multiple sclerosis. The CDR3 runs from the conserved cysteine through the conserved F or W. Clone size, where shown, is once, few, many, or a class for clones that have expanded.

v_call clone_size cdr3_aa
TRBV10-3 - CAISGATGLEAFF
TRBV9 - CASSVAGKTEAFF
TRBV5-1 - CASKQAGGSGSYNEQFF
TRBV2 - CASREEWNGEAFF
TRBV20-1 - CSALTEQGVLYGYTF
TRBV28 few CASSRDTAYEQYF
TRBV28 - CASCPGQEKNEQFF
TRBV12-3/TRBV12-4 - CASWESGSSYNEQFF
TRBV11-2 - CASSLESGLNGYTF
TRBV6-2/TRBV6-3 - CASRGTGPSYNEQFF
TRBV27 few CASSLSPGGIGYTF
TRBV20-1 - CSASPGQGIYGQYF
TRBV9 few CASSPVWGRAEETQYF
TRBV12-3/TRBV12-4 once CAAQGGNTEAFF
TRBV28 - CGSGQGENEQYF
TRBV9 - CASSASPGANVLTF
TRBV4-1 - CASSQNPGLQETQYF
TRBV5-6 - CASTRMPYYNEQFF
TRBV5-1 few CASSLGTGAGWTDTQYF
TRBV7-9 few CASSFLGEIQETQYF
TRBV7-3 - CASSLYSGTDTQYF
TRBV12-5 once CASAPGPYNEQFF
TRBV12-3/TRBV12-4 - CASSSSHEQYF
TRBV6-1 few CASVPGQGLGKFF
TRBV5-5 - CASSWGSGVQPQHF
TRBV4-1 - CASSPGPARPLNYGCTF
TRBV30 - CAWSNRFQETQYF
TRBV7-3 few CASSSRTGRQFF
TRBV20-1 - CSASVDRCNQPQHF
TRBV20-1 - CSAPLPDTWWNEQFF
TRBV7-2 - CASSLAPAGVWSYNEQFF
TRBV5-5 - CASSLKTGRDNYGYTF
TRBV3-1 few CASSQDPGRDRTDTQYF
TRBV7-9 - CASTVGNYEQYF
TRBV3-1 - CASSHTSGGQETQYF
TRBV9 - CASSVLAGMETQYF
TRBV27 - CASSPLGAGGYTF
TRBV3-1 - CASRGTTYQETQYF
TRBV6-6 few CASRRLAGLTDTQYF
TRBV20-1 - CSVPYRDSMKGQFF
TRBV7-3 few CASSLSPGLTVDEQFF
TRBV9 - CASSVMGLAHEQFF
TRBV7-9 few CASRSGTGVYNEQFF
TRBV27 - CASSYRDPWGGYEQYF
TRBV4-3 few CASSPTGAPQETQYF
TRBV7-2 few CASSLVASDYEQYF
TRBV29-1 - CSVDIGSGGLYNEQYF
TRBV20-1 few CSSREEYNEQFF
TRBV6-5 few CATRTGLNIQYF
TRBV12-3/TRBV12-4 - CASSSTSGRETNEQFF
TRBV12-3/TRBV12-4 - CASSFNPPGSGYTF
TRBV5-1 few CASSLGVISYNEQFF
TRBV10-3 - CAISDRQDSDTQYF
TRBV10-3 few CAISGEAKNIQYF
TRBV7-3 few CASSLMGGTEAFF
TRBV7-3 - CASSRDGGSYGYTF
TRBV7-3 few CASSPLAGASTDTQYF
TRBV5-1 - CASSFSGTLEQYF
TRBV7-9 once CASSWGQLNTEAFF
TRBV5-1 - CASTLGNEQFF